This is a list of T cell receptor beta chains from one sample in a study of blood T cell repertoires in COVID-19. Sequencing was performed with immunoSEQ multiplex PCR; in TCRdb, only in-frame clones are kept and a portion is missing. This sample has roughly 57,000 clones, with about 87% found just once. Sequencing was carried out using peripheral blood. Receptor source: a man aged 60-69 years with active or convalescent COVID-19. Each CDR3 is given with its conserved first and last residue. The D gene is left open where the match is weak. A row's size may be missing; if present it is once, few, many or a size class.

>TRBV2|13|.|TRBD2|TRBJ2-4
CASSEGLDTIQYF
TGTGCCAGCAGTGAGGGACTAGACACCATTCAGTACTTC
>TRBV2|17|.|TRBD2|TRBJ2-5
CASKLTGTSGDFWTQYF
TGTGCCAGCAAACTCACCGGGACTAGCGGCGACTTTTGGACCCAGTACTTC
>TRBV10-2|16|.|TRBD2|TRBJ2-1
CASSDVRLAGNNEQFF
TGCGCCAGCAGTGATGTTCGGCTAGCGGGAAACAATGAGCAGTTCTTC
>TRBV9|14|.|.|TRBJ2-2
CASSEQATVGELFF
TGTGCCAGCAGCGAACAGGCCACAGTCGGGGAGCTGTTTTTT
>TRBV11-3|18|few|TRBD1|TRBJ2-2
CASSSGTGPIPSTGELFF
TGTGCCAGCAGCTCCGGGACAGGGCCTATACCATCCACCGGGGAGCTGTTTTTT
>TRBV19|13|once|TRBD1|TRBJ1-5
CASTGQPNQPQHF
TGTGCCAGTACGGGACAGCCAAATCAGCCCCAGCATTTT
>TRBV5-1|13|.|.|TRBJ2-4
CASRQSRGNIQYF
TGCGCCAGCAGACAAAGCAGGGGAAACATTCAGTACTTC
>TRBV7-8|19|few|.|TRBJ1-5
CASSLLEGSTLGGNQPQHF
TGTGCCAGCAGCTTATTGGAGGGGTCGACCCTGGGGGGCAATCAGCCCCAGCATTTT
>TRBV6-2/TRBV6-3|14|.|TRBD1|TRBJ2-7
CASSYSGQGLEQYF
TGTGCCAGCAGTTACTCGGGACAGGGTTTGGAGCAGTACTTC
>TRBV5-8|15|once|.|TRBJ2-2
CASSSGTKNTGELFF
TGTGCCAGCAGCTCCGGGACAAAAAACACCGGGGAGCTGTTTTTT
>TRBV7-9|17|.|.|TRBJ1-3
CASSLWEGLSYGNTIYF
TGTGCCAGCAGCTTATGGGAGGGTCTTTCATATGGAAACACCATATATTTT
>TRBV9|14|once|.|TRBJ1-4
CASSPLRAGEKLFF
TGTGCCAGCAGCCCCCTCAGAGCAGGCGAAAAACTGTTTTTT
>TRBV6-4|14|.|TRBD1|TRBJ2-3
CASRLQGGTDTQYF
TGTGCCAGCAGGCTACAGGGGGGCACAGATACGCAGTATTTT
>TRBV6-5|16|.|.|TRBJ2-3
CASSYQGPKMRGTQYF
TGTGCCAGCAGTTACCAGGGGCCTAAGATGAGAGGTACGCAGTATTTT
>TRBV27|16|.|TRBD2|TRBJ2-1
CASSPRTVAGDNEQFF
TGTGCCAGCAGTCCCCGAACGGTAGCGGGAGACAATGAGCAGTTCTTC
>TRBV11-2|16|.|TRBD1|TRBJ1-2
CASSATSGTGAFGYTF
TGTGCCAGCAGCGCAACTTCCGGGACAGGGGCTTTCGGCTACACCTTC
>TRBV7-2|14|.|.|TRBJ2-1
CASSPRLVNNEQFF
TGTGCCAGCAGCCCGCGACTAGTGAACAATGAGCAGTTCTTC
>TRBV19|12|once|.|TRBJ1-2
CASRGLHYGYTF
TGTGCCAGTAGGGGACTGCACTATGGCTACACCTTC
>TRBV24-1|17|.|TRBD1|TRBJ2-7
CATSDFPYRDRIHEQYF
TGTGCCACCAGTGATTTTCCGTACCGGGACAGGATCCACGAGCAGTACTTC
>TRBV27|16|.|.|TRBJ2-3
CASSSSGGFAADTQYF
TGTGCCAGCAGTTCCTCAGGGGGGTTTGCGGCAGATACGCAGTATTTT
>TRBV6-4|13|.|.|TRBJ1-1
CASSMRENTEAFF
TGTGCCAGCAGTATGAGGGAGAACACTGAAGCTTTCTTT
>TRBV30|14|.|.|TRBJ1-5
CAWSVQQINQPQHF
TGTGCCTGGAGTGTACAACAGATCAATCAGCCCCAGCATTTT
>TRBV15|16|.|.|TRBJ1-3
CATSRGRANSGNTIYF
TGTGCCACCAGCAGAGGCAGGGCAAACTCTGGAAACACCATATATTTT
>TRBV11-3|14|.|.|TRBJ2-1
CASSSDSIFNEQFF
TGTGCCAGCAGCTCCGACTCAATCTTTAATGAGCAGTTCTTC
>TRBV9|18|.|.|TRBJ2-3
CASSVERWGGQVTDTQYF
TGTGCCAGCAGCGTAGAGAGGTGGGGCGGTCAAGTGACAGATACGCAGTATTTT
>TRBV6-5|16|few|.|TRBJ2-7
CASSYGLKGQGREQYF
TGTGCCAGCAGTTATGGACTAAAGGGGCAGGGACGCGAGCAGTACTTC
>TRBV11-3|17|.|TRBD2|TRBJ2-3
CASSLTNSGYGTDTQYF
TGTGCCAGCAGCTTGACCAATAGCGGGTATGGCACAGATACGCAGTATTTT
>TRBV7-8|15|.|TRBD2|TRBJ2-1
CASSLPYREGNEQFF
TGTGCCAGCAGCCTCCCATATCGGGAGGGCAATGAGCAGTTCTTC
>TRBV5-1|14|.|.|TRBJ1-2
CASSLRIRGYGYTF
TGCGCCAGCAGCTTGCGTATCCGGGGTTATGGCTACACCTTC
>TRBV4-1|16|once|.|TRBJ2-7
CASSQDNGQFGYEQYF
TGCGCCAGCAGCCAAGACAATGGACAGTTTGGCTACGAGCAGTACTTC
>TRBV3-1/TRBV3-2|15|.|TRBD1|TRBJ1-2
CASSHGDRGLGGYTF
TGTGCCAGCAGCCATGGGGACAGGGGTCTGGGTGGCTACACCTTC
>TRBV7-2|15|.|TRBD2|TRBJ2-7
CASSSKSGGTYEQYF
TGTGCCAGCAGCTCCAAAAGCGGGGGTACCTACGAGCAGTACTTC
>TRBV4-1|16|.|.|TRBJ2-7
CASSQESVVSSYEQYF
TGCGCCAGCAGCCAAGAATCCGTAGTTAGCTCCTACGAGCAGTACTTC
>TRBV7-8|16|.|.|TRBJ1-3
CASSPRAGNSGNTIYF
TGTGCCAGCAGCCCACGCGCGGGCAACTCTGGAAACACCATATATTTT
>TRBV5-1|14|.|TRBD1|TRBJ1-2
CASKDRGYGYGYTF
TGCGCCAGCAAGGACAGGGGATATGGCTATGGCTACACCTTC
>TRBV7-2|14|.|.|TRBJ1-2
CASSFGRVGYGYTF
TGTGCCAGCAGCTTCGGGAGAGTGGGCTATGGCTACACCTTC
>TRBV27|14|.|.|TRBJ2-3
CASSLFGAIDTQYF
TGTGCCAGCAGTTTATTTGGGGCAATAGATACGCAGTATTTT
>TRBV28|15|once|TRBD2|TRBJ2-2
CASSLNSGLTGELFF
TGTGCCAGCAGTTTAAATAGCGGGCTAACCGGGGAGCTGTTTTTT
>TRBV2|16|.|.|TRBJ1-5
CASGSAPGTLNQPQHF
TGTGCCAGCGGGTCCGCCCCCGGGACACTTAATCAGCCCCAGCATTTT
>TRBV6-5|16|.|TRBD1|TRBJ2-5
CASSSLIWTGKETQYF
TGTGCCAGCAGTTCTTTAATTTGGACAGGGAAAGAGACCCAGTACTTC
>TRBV4-2|18|once|TRBD2|TRBJ2-3
CASSPTFPLAGSTDTQYF
TGTGCCAGCAGCCCAACCTTCCCCCTAGCGGGGAGCACAGATACGCAGTATTTT
>TRBV24-1|15|.|.|TRBJ2-2
CATSDPTANTGELFF
TGTGCCACCAGTGACCCGACAGCGAACACCGGGGAGCTGTTTTTT
>TRBV5-1|14|.|.|TRBJ2-1
CASSLGTRSNEQFF
TGCGCCAGCAGCTTGGGGACACGGTCCAATGAGCAGTTCTTC
>TRBV7-6|14|.|.|TRBJ2-5
CASSSGYVRETQYF
TGTGCCAGCAGCTCTGGATACGTGAGGGAGACCCAGTACTTC
>TRBV28|15|once|.|TRBJ2-3
CASSPDGQITDTQYF
TGTGCCAGCAGTCCAGATGGACAGATCACAGATACGCAGTATTTT
>TRBV5-1|15|.|.|TRBJ1-1
CASSPEGVVNTEAFF
TGCGCCAGCAGCCCCGAGGGGGTAGTGAACACTGAAGCTTTCTTT
>TRBV28|15|.|.|TRBJ1-6
CASSLAAQRGSPLHF
TGTGCCAGCAGTTTAGCGGCCCAACGGGGGTCACCCCTCCACTTT
>TRBV6-5|14|.|.|TRBJ2-3
CASRAGLRTDTQYF
TGTGCCAGCAGGGCGGGACTCCGCACAGATACGCAGTATTTT
>TRBV6-5|13|.|.|TRBJ1-6
CASNQMEGSPLHF
TGTGCCAGCAATCAGATGGAGGGTTCACCCCTCCACTTT